The 13 T cell receptor beta chains presented below share a single source sample, sequenced in a study of human thymus T cells (dated by TCRdb to 2018 to 2020). The library was obtained by the immunoSEQ multiplex PCR assay. Entries here come from immuneACCESS through TCRdb and include only in-frame sequences with V and J called. Some clones fail to appear in such tables; in the studies checked, an unresolved V gene covers under half of the shortfall, and the cause of the remainder is unknown. The sample table holds 35,000 to 45,000 clones, of which over 85% were seen once. Jointly, the top ten make up more than 0.1% of the sample. Sequencing was performed on blood. These receptors were collected from a boy in the first two years of life with a congenital heart defect but otherwise immunologically healthy.

V and J are TRBV5-1 and TRBJ1-2; unclear D gene. Trimming stripped 0 bases from V and 0 bases from J, with 6 bases between. Germline assignment: CDR1 SGHRS and CDR2 YFSETQ. The length of the CDR3 is 14 residues. CDR3 in amino acids: CASSLERPNYGYTF. CDR3 coding DNA: TGCGCCAGCAGCTTGGAAAGGCCTAACTATGGCTACACCTTC. The full variable domain, its missing parts supplied by reference TRBV5-1 and TRBJ1-2, is KAGVTQTPRYLIKTRGQQVTLSCSPISGHRSVSWYQQTPGQGLQFLFEYFSETQRNKGNFPGRFSGRQFSNSRSEMNVSTLELGDSALYLCASSLERPNYGYTFGSGTRLTVV.

The chain links TRBV4-3 to TRBJ2-1; 8 nucleotides align to TRBD2. The CDR3 is 18 amino acids. Germline CDR1 is LGHNA and CDR2 is YSLEER. Trimming cost V 1 base and J 3 bases; bases outside gene matches: 11. The CDR3 reads CASSQAEGRGGGYNEQFF. Here the CDR3 DNA reads TGCGCCAGCAGCCAAGCAGAAGGTCGGGGGGGTGGCTACAATGAGCAGTTCTTC.

V gene TRBV9 combines with J gene TRBJ2-1; D is possibly TRBD2 (8 bases). The V end lost 4 bases, the J end lost 7 bases, and 24 bases lay between the germline ends. Germline values: CDR1 SGDLS, CDR2 YYNGEE. The CDR3 length is 17 residues. CDR3 amino acids: CASSHLGGGGLRNEQFF. CDR3 bases: TGTGCCAGCAGCCACCTAGGGGGCGGGGGGTTAAGGAATGAGCAGTTCTTC.

The chain has TRBV5-1 and TRBJ2-1; 12 bases fit TRBD2. Germline assignment: CDR1 SGHRS and CDR2 YFSETQ. The CDR3 has 15 residues. Trimming at V came to 3 bases and at J to 7 bases, leaving 5 bases not matched to a gene. The CDR3 sequence is CASSSSSGGANEQFF. For the CDR3, the DNA is TGCGCCAGCAGCTCCTCTAGCGGGGGGGCTAATGAGCAGTTCTTC. The complete variable domain, with remaining parts taken from reference TRBV5-1 and TRBJ2-1, reads KAGVTQTPRYLIKTRGQQVTLSCSPISGHRSVSWYQQTPGQGLQFLFEYFSETQRNKGNFPGRFSGRQFSNSRSEMNVSTLELGDSALYLCASSSSSGGANEQFFGPGTRLTVL.

This clone occurred a few times. This chain links TRBV6-1 with TRBJ1-5; D ambiguous. From germline, CDR1 is MNHNS and CDR2 SASEGT. Between the trimmed V and J ends, which lost 4 bases and 6 bases, there was a span of 13 bases. The CDR3 spans 14 residues. The CDR3 bases are TGTGCCAGCAGTGTTTCCTTAGGGTTTCAGCCCCAGCATTTT. It encodes CASSVSLGFQPQHF.

The gene calls are TRBV7-9 and TRBJ2-6; D call uncertain. This CDR3 has 13 residues. Germline CDR1 SEHNR, CDR2 FQNEAQ (reference sequence). V lost 0 bases to trimming and J lost 3 bases, with 0 bases between them. DNA of the CDR3: TGTGCCAGCAGCTTAGCTGGGGCCAACGTCCTGACTTTC. It is translated as CASSLAGANVLTF. Together with reference TRBV7-9 and TRBJ2-6, the CDR3 gives the full variable domain: DTGVSQNPRHKITKRGQNVTFRCDPISEHNRLYWYRQTLGQGPEFLTYFQNEAQLEKSRLLSDRFSAERPKGSFSTLEIQRTEQGDSAMYLCASSLAGANVLTFGAGSRLTVL.

This clone was picked up one time. V usage is TRBV4-3 and J usage is TRBJ2-5; D possibly corresponds to TRBD1 (5 bases). V was clipped by 0 bases and J by 2 bases, with 10 bases between them. The germline CDR1 and CDR2 sequences are LGHNA and YSLEER. CDR3 size: 15 residues. The CDR3 protein is CASSQDLGRQETQYF. CDR3 nucleotide sequence: TGCGCCAGCAGCCAAGATCTGGGGCGGCAAGAGACCCAGTACTTC.

The chain recombines TRBV19 with TRBJ2-1; 7 nucleotides match TRBD1. The length of the CDR3 is 14 residues. Trimming cost V 4 bases and J 4 bases; bases outside gene matches: 4. The germline CDR1 and CDR2 sequences are LNHDA and SQIVND (reference sequence). The CDR3 nucleotides read TGTGCCAGTAGTACAGGGACAGCATACAATGAGCAGTTCTTC. It specifies CASSTGTAYNEQFF.

V and J are TRBV4-1 and TRBJ2-7, with unresolved D. The CDR3 has 15 residues. V dropped 4 bases and J dropped 3 bases, with 16 bases sitting between them. Germline CDR1 and CDR2: MGHRA and YSYEKL. The CDR3, as DNA: TGCGCCAGCAGCCGAACTATTGGATGGTTCTACGAGCAGTACTTC. Amino acids: CASSRTIGWFYEQYF.

The chain has TRBV19 and TRBJ1-5; D perhaps matches TRBD1 (5 bases). The CDR3 sequence is 16 residues long. V dropped 0 bases and J dropped 3 bases, with 12 bases sitting between them. Germline CDR1 is LNHDA and CDR2 is SQIVND (reference sequence). In DNA, the CDR3 is TGTGCCAGTAGTATAGATAGGGAGGGGCCCAATCAGCCCCAGCATTTT. Protein sequence: CASSIDREGPNQPQHF.

This rearrangement joins TRBV7-3 to TRBJ1-1, with no clear D. Trimming shortened V by 5 bases and J by 7 bases, and 17 bases separated the two germline ends. Per the germline V gene, CDR1 is SGHTA and CDR2 is FQGTGA. CDR3 length: 14 residues. CDR3 nucleotide sequence: TGTGCCAGCAGCGCCAGACCTTCTATGGGTGAAGCTTTCTTT. This encodes CASSARPSMGEAFF.

The rearrangement links TRBV6-1 to TRBJ1-2; D call uncertain. CDR1 MNHNS and CDR2 SASEGT come from the germline V gene. This CDR3 has 14 amino acids. Trimming removed 2 bases from V and 4 bases from J, with 11 bases in between. CDR3 sequence (DNA): TGTGCCAGCAGTGAAAACACGGTTGTCTATGGCTACACCTTC. It encodes CASSENTVVYGYTF.

This chain uses TRBV28 with TRBJ1-5; D might be TRBD1 (5 bases). Germline V gene data show CDR1 as MDHEN and CDR2 as SYDVKM. V lost 5 bases to trimming and J lost 4 bases, with 15 bases between them. The CDR3 consists of 15 residues. CDR3 nucleotide sequence: TGTGCCAGCAGTGACCGTGGGGCGGGGAATCAGCCCCAGCATTTT. Translation gives CASSDRGAGNQPQHF.